The 8 T cell receptor beta chains listed next were all sequenced from one sample in a study of Graves' ophthalmopathy and Graves' hyperthyroidism. Transcripts of RNA were the source for amplifying TCR beta CDR3 regions. Amplification began with first-round RT-PCR using HTBI primers, then second-round multiplex PCR was performed. In TCRdb, the multiplex PCR reads were re-called with MiXCR into one record per CDR3 protein. The sample has about 400,000 distinct CDR3 sequences; roughly 21% are singletons. The material sequenced was peripheral blood. The receptor set was obtained from a woman between 18 and 29 years old with stable Graves' hyperthyroidism.

This chain connects TRBV30 to TRBJ2-7; D gene uncertain. The germline V and J ends were trimmed by 1 base and 3 bases, with 13 bases remaining between them. The CDR3 is made up of 14 amino acids. Germline V CDR1 and CDR2: GTSNPN, SVGIG (reference sequence). Written as DNA, the CDR3 is TGTGCCTGGAGTGGACCGGCTCTCAACTACGAGCAGTACTTC. This sequence encodes CAWSGPALNYEQYF.

This clonotype was seen repeatedly, ten times or more. This chain links TRBV27 with TRBJ1-5; the D is unclear. The CDR3 length is 13 residues. Trimming shortened V by 3 bases and J by 2 bases, and 5 bases separated the two germline ends. CDR1 is MNHEY, CDR2 SMNVEV, per germline (reference sequence). CDR3 nucleotides: TGTGCCAGCAGTTTCAGGCGCAATCAGCCCCAGCATTTT. As protein: CASSFRRNQPQHF.

Many counts were recorded for this clonotype. This chain uses TRBV20-1 with TRBJ1-2; 7 bases line up with TRBD1. From germline, CDR1 is DFQATT and CDR2 SNEGSKA (reference sequence). V lost 6 bases, J lost 8 bases, and 21 bases stayed unmatched. This CDR3 comprises 16 residues. The chain's CDR3 is CSARPSGQTAIVGYTF. CDR3 DNA: TGCAGTGCGCGTCCCTCGGGACAGACCGCGATCGTAGGCTACACCTTC.

This clonotype was recorded at least ten times. This sequence joins TRBV12-3 or TRBV12-4 and TRBJ2-5; D is tentatively TRBD1 or TRBD2 (5 bases each). The CDR3 spans 13 residues. The V and J ends lost 7 bases and 5 bases respectively, with 14 bases between them. In DNA, the CDR3 is TGTGCCAGCACCCTGAGATGGGGGGAGACCCAGTACTTC. It specifies CASTLRWGETQYF.

This clonotype appeared many times. V usage is TRBV6-5 and J usage is TRBJ1-1, with 7 bases that match TRBD1. This CDR3 is built from 13 residues. The V gene end was trimmed by 6 bases and the J gene end by 2 bases; junction bases not matched to a gene: 3. Germline V gives CDR1 MNHEY, CDR2 SVGAGI. The CDR3 bases are TGTGCCAGCAGGTACAGGGGTAACACTGAAGCTTTCTTT. Its translation: CASRYRGNTEAFF.

This clonotype was seen a handful of times. The chain recombines TRBV3-1 with TRBJ1-1, with D possibly matching TRBD1 (5 bases). The length of the CDR3 is 14 residues. Deletions cut 4 bases from V and 7 bases from J, with 16 bases between. Per the germline V gene, CDR1 is LGHDT and CDR2 is YNNKEL (reference sequence). The CDR3 DNA reads as TGTGCCAGCAGCCCTTATTTCCGAACAGGTGAAGCTTTCTTT. Translating it yields CASSPYFRTGEAFF.

This clonotype has a count of ten or more. The rearrangement joins TRBV11-2 to TRBJ2-7; D is perhaps TRBD1 or TRBD2 (7 bases each). Deletions cut 0 bases from V and 6 bases from J, with 15 bases between. The CDR3 is 15 residues long. From germline, CDR1 is SGHAT and CDR2 FQNNGV. The CDR3 sequence: CASSLEGGGYFEQYF. CDR3 sequence (DNA): TGTGCCAGCAGCTTAGAGGGAGGGGGCTACTTCGAGCAGTACTTC.

At least ten counts were recorded for this clonotype. The chain recombines TRBV10-3 with TRBJ2-7; D unclear. The CDR3 covers 12 residues. Per germline, CDR1 ENHRY and CDR2 SYGVKD. The CDR3 loop is CATQQKAYEQYF. The CDR3 DNA reads as TGTGCAACGCAGCAGAAGGCCTACGAGCAGTACTTC.